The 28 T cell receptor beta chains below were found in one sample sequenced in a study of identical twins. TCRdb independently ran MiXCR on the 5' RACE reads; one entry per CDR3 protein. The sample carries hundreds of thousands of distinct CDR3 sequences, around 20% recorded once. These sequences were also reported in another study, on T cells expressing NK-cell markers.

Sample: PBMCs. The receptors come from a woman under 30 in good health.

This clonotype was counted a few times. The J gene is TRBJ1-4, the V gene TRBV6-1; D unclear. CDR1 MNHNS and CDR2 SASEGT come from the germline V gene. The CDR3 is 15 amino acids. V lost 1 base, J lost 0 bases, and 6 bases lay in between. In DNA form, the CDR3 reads TGTGCCAGCAGTGAAGTCCTTGCAACTAATGAAAAACTGTTTTTT. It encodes CASSEVLATNEKLFF.

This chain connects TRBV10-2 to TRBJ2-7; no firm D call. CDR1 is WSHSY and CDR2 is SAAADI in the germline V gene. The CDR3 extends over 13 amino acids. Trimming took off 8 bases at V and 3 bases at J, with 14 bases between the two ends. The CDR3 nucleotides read TGCGCCAGCGGCGGCGGTCCTTACTACGAGCAGTACTTC. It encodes CASGGGPYYEQYF.

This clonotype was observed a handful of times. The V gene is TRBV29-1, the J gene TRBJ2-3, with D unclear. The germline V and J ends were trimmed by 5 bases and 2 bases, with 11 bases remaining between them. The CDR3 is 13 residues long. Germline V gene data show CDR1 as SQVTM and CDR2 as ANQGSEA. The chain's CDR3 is CSVPVPYTDTQYF. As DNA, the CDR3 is TGCAGCGTTCCGGTGCCCTACACAGATACGCAGTATTTT.

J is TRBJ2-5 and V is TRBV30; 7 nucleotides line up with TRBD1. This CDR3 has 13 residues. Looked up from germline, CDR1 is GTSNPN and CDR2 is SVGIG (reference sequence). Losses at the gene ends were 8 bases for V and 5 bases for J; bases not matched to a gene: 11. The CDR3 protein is CAGLYRGSETQYF. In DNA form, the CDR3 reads TGTGCCGGACTTTACAGGGGATCGGAGACCCAGTACTTC.

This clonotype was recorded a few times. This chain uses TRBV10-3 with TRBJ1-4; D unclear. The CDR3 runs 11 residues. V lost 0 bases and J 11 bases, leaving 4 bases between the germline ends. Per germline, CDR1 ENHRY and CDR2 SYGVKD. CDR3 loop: CAISESSKLFF. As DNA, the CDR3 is TGTGCCATCAGTGAGTCCAGCAAACTGTTTTTT.

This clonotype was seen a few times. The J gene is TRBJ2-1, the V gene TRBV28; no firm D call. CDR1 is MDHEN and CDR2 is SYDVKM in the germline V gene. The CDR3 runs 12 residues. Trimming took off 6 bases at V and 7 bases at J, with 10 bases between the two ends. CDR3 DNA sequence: TGTGCCAGCAGCCAAAACGAAAATGAGCAGTTCTTC. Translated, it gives CASSQNENEQFF.

The CDR3 spells CSARTFLAAYEQYF. CDR3 nucleotides: TGCAGTGCTCGTACGTTCCTAGCGGCCTACGAGCAGTACTTC. This sequence joins TRBV20-1 and TRBJ2-7, with 7 bases aligning to TRBD2. The CDR3 totals 14 residues. With 5 bases clipped from V and 2 bases from J, the junction kept 9 bases outside the gene matches. Germline V gene sequence: CDR1 DFQATT, CDR2 SNEGSKA (reference sequence).

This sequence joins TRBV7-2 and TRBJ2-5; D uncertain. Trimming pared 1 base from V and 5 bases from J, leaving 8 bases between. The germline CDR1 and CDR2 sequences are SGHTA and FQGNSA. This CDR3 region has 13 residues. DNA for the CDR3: TGTGCCAGCAGCTTAGAGGGCTGGGAGACCCAGTACTTC. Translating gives CASSLEGWETQYF. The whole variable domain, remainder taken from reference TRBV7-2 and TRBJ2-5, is GAGVSQSPSNKVTEKGKDVELRCDPISGHTALYWYRQSLGQGLEFLIYFQGNSAPDKSGLPSDRFSAERTGGSVSTLTIQRTQQEDSAVYLCASSLEGWETQYFGPGTRLLVL.

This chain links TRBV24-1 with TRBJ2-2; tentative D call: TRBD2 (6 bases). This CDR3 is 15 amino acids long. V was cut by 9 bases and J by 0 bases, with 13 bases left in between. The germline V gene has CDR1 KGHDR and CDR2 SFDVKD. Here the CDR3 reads CATGNGGSNTGELFF. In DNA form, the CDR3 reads TGTGCCACCGGGAACGGAGGGTCGAACACCGGGGAGCTGTTTTTT.

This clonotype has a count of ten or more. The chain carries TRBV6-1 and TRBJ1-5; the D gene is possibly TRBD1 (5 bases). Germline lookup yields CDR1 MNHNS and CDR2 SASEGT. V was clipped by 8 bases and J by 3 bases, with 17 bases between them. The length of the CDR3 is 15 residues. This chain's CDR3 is CASQSTQGINQPQHF. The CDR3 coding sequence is TGTGCCAGCCAATCAACCCAGGGCATCAATCAGCCCCAGCATTTT.

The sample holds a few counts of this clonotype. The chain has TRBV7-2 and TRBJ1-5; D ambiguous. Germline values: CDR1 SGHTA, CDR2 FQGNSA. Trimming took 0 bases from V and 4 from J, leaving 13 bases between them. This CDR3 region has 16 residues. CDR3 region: CASSLATGRKNQPQHF. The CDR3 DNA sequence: TGTGCCAGCAGCTTAGCGACGGGCAGAAAGAATCAGCCCCAGCATTTT. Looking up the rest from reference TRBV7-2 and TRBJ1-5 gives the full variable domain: GAGVSQSPSNKVTEKGKDVELRCDPISGHTALYWYRQSLGQGLEFLIYFQGNSAPDKSGLPSDRFSAERTGGSVSTLTIQRTQQEDSAVYLCASSLATGRKNQPQHFGDGTRLSIL.

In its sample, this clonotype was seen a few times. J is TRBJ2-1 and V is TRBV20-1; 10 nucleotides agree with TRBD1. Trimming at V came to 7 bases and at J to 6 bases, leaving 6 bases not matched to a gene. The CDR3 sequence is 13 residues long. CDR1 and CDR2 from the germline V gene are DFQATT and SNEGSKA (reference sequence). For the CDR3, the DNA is TGCAGTGTCAGACAGGGGGCAGGCAATGAGCAGTTCTTC. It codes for CSVRQGAGNEQFF.

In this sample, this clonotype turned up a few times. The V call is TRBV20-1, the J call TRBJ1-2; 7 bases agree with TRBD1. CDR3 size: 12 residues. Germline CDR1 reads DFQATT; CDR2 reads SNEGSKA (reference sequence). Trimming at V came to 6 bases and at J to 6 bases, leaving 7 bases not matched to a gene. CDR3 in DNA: TGCAGTGCCCCCGACAGGGAGGATGGCTACACCTTC. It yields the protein CSAPDREDGYTF.

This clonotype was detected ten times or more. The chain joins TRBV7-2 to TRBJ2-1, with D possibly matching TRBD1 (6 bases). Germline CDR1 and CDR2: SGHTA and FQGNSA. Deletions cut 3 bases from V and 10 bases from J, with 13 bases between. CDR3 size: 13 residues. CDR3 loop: CASSFAGTNEQFF. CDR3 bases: TGTGCCAGCAGCTTCGCCGGGACAAACGAGCAGTTCTTC.

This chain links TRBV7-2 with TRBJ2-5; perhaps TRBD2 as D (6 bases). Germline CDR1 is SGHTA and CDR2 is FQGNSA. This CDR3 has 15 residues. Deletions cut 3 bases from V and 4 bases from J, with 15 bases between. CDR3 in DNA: TGTGCCAGCAGCTTGAGCATAGCGGAACTAGAGACCCAGTACTTC. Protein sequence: CASSLSIAELETQYF.

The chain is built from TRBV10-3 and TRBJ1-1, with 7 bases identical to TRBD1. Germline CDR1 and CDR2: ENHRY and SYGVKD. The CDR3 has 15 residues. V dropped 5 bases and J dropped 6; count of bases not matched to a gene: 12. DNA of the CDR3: TGTGCCATCAGTCCGTCGAAAGGGGGCATGGCTGAAGCTTTCTTT. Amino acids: CAISPSKGGMAEAFF.

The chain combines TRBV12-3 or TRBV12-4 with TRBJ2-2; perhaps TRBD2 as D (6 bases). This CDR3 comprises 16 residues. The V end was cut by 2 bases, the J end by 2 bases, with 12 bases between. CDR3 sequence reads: CASSLSGPPNTGELFF. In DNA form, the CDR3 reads TGTGCCAGCAGTTTAAGCGGGCCGCCCAACACCGGGGAGCTGTTTTTT.

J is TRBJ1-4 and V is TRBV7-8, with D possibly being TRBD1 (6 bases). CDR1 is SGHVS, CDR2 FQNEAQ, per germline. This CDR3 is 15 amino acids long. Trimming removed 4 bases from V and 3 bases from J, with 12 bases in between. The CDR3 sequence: CASSSYREANEKLFF. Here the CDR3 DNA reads TGTGCCAGCAGCTCCTACAGGGAAGCTAATGAAAAACTGTTTTTT.

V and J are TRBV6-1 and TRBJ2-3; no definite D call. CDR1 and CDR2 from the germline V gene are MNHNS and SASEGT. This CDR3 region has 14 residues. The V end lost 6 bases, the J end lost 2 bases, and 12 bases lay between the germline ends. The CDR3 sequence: CASSRGRSTDTQYF. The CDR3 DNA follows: TGTGCCAGCAGCCGCGGACGGTCCACAGATACGCAGTATTTT.

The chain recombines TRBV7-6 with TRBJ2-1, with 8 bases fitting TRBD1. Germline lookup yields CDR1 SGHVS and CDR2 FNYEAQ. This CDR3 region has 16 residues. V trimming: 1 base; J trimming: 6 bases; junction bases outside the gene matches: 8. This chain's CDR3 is CASSLVGLTGGNEQFF. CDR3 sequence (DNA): TGTGCCAGCAGCTTAGTTGGACTTACAGGGGGCAATGAGCAGTTCTTC.

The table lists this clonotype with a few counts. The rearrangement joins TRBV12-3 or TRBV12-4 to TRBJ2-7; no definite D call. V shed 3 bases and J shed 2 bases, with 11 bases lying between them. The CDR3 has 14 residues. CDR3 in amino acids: CASSLIAGAYEQYF. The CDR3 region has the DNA TGTGCCAGCAGTTTGATAGCCGGAGCCTACGAGCAGTACTTC.

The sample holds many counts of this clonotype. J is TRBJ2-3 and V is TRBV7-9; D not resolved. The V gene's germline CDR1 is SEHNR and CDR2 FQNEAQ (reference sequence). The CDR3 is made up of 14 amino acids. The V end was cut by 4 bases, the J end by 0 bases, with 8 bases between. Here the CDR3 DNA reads TGTGCCAGCAGCTCGGACCCGAGCACAGATACGCAGTATTTT. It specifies CASSSDPSTDTQYF.

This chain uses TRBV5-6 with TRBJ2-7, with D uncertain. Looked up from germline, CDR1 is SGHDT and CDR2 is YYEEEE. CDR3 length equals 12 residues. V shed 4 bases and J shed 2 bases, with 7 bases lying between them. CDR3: CASSDNPYEQYF. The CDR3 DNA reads TGTGCCAGCAGCGACAATCCCTACGAGCAGTACTTC.

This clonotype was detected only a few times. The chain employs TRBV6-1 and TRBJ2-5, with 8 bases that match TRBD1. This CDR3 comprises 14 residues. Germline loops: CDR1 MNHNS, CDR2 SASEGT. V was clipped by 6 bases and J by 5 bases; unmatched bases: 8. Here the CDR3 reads CASRTRQGAETQYF. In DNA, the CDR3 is TGTGCCAGCAGAACGCGGCAGGGGGCCGAGACCCAGTACTTC.

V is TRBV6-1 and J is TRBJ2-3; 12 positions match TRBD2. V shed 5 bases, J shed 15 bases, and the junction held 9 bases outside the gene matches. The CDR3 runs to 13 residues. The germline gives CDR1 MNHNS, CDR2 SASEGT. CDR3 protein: CASSPGLAGPTYF. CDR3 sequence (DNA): TGTGCCAGCAGTCCCGGACTAGCGGGGCCGACCTATTTT.

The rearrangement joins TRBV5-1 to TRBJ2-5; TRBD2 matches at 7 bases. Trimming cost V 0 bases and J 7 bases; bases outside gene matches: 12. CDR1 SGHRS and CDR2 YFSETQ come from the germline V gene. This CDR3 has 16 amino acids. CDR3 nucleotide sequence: TGCGCCAGCAGCTTGGACGTGGGCGGGGGAGACAGGACCCAGTACTTC. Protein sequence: CASSLDVGGGDRTQYF.

CDR3 in DNA: TGTGCCAGGGGCCCCGGGCTAGCGGGGTACCAAGAGACCCAGTACTTC. Protein product: CARGPGLAGYQETQYF. V is TRBV5-3 and J is TRBJ2-5, with TRBD2 matching 9 bases. TRBV5-3 is sorted into the ORF group, with uncertain function. The J segment lost 0 bases and the V segment lost 8 bases, leaving 11 bases of the junction unmatched. The CDR3 totals 16 residues.

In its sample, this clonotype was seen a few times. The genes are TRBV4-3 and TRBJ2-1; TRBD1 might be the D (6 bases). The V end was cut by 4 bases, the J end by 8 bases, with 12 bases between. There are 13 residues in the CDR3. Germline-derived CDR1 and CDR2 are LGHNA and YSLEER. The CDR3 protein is CASSLGQGYEQFF. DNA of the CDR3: TGCGCCAGCAGCCTCGGCCAGGGGTATGAGCAGTTCTTC.